Listed below are T cell receptor beta chains from one sample, sequenced in a study of T cell repertoires in cytomegalovirus infection. Their antigens are not known. A single record per CDR3 protein comes from TCRdb applying MiXCR to the reads. The data show 450,000 to 650,000 distinct CDR3 sequences, 40% seen once. The material sequenced was cultured PBMCs, taken from culture after CMV antigen stimulation. These receptors were collected from a human donor in good health (CMV status not recorded). Some clones in this sample may be carry-over from other donors' samples. The CDR3 runs from the conserved cysteine through the conserved F or W. A D gene is named only where the DNA matches it firmly. The size entry is marked missing in some rows and otherwise reads once, few, many or a size class.

j_call d_call cdr3_length v_call clone_size cdr3_nt cdr3_aa
TRBJ1-1 NA 14 TRBV27 NA TGTGCCAGCAGTTTTCGAGGCAGGTATACTGAAGCTTTCTTT CASSFRGRYTEAFF
TRBJ2-1 NA 13 TRBV29-1 NA TGCAGCGCCCAGACGTGGGGGCGAAATGAGCAGTTCTTC CSAQTWGRNEQFF
TRBJ2-5 TRBD2 17 TRBV7-2 NA TGTGCCAGCAGTTTCGACCAACTAGCGGGGGGTCAAGAGACCCAGTACTTC CASSFDQLAGGQETQYF
TRBJ1-5 NA 13 TRBV30 once TGTGCCTGGAGTGTTAGGGGGACCATGGCCCAGCATTTT CAWSVRGTMAQHF
TRBJ2-2 NA 17 TRBV11-2 few TGTGCCAGCAGCTTAGTTGGGGGGACAGTAAACACCGGGGAGCTGTTTTTT CASSLVGGTVNTGELFF
TRBJ2-7 TRBD2 17 TRBV7-8 many TGTGCCAGCAGCTCGATTTCGCCGGGACTAGCGGTCCACGAGCAGTACTTC CASSSISPGLAVHEQYF
TRBJ2-7 TRBD2 16 TRBV7-2 few TGTGCCAGCAGCTTACGGGGACTAGCGGACCCCTACGAGCAGTACTTC CASSLRGLADPYEQYF
TRBJ1-2 NA 14 TRBV19 NA TGTGCCAGTAGTAAACAGGTCACCTTCTATGGCTACACCTTC CASSKQVTFYGYTF
TRBJ1-2 NA 14 TRBV12-3/TRBV12-4 NA TGTGCCAGCAGCCGCGAGGAGGAGGGCTATGGCTACACCTTC CASSREEEGYGYTF
TRBJ2-7 NA 12 TRBV12-5 few TGTGCTAGTGGTTTGGCCTCCTACGAGCAGTACTTC CASGLASYEQYF
TRBJ1-6 NA 13 TRBV7-2 NA TGTGCCAGCACCCAAAGGGGTAATTCACCCCTCCACTTT CASTQRGNSPLHF
TRBJ2-5 NA 13 TRBV2 NA TGTGCCAGCAGTGCCGGGTTACGCGAGACCCAGTACTTC CASSAGLRETQYF
TRBJ2-7 TRBD2 16 TRBV18 NA TGTGCCAGCTCACCCTCCGGACTAGCGGGCATCTACGAGCAGTACTTC CASSPSGLAGIYEQYF
TRBJ2-3 NA 12 TRBV7-2 NA TGTGCCAGCAGCTCAGCCGGGGATACGCAGTATTTT CASSSAGDTQYF
TRBJ2-7 NA 13 TRBV7-9 few TGTGCCAGCAGCCCCAGGGGTAACTACGAGCAGTACTTC CASSPRGNYEQYF
TRBJ1-6 TRBD1 18 TRBV7-6 many TGTGCCAGCAGCTTAGTAGCTTCGCGGACAGGGGGTAATTCACCCCTCCACTTT CASSLVASRTGGNSPLHF
TRBJ2-7 NA 16 TRBV6-1 few TGTGCCAGCAGTGAAGCAGATAGGCAGGGGATCGACGAGCAGTACTTC CASSEADRQGIDEQYF
TRBJ1-3 NA 15 TRBV7-2 many TGTGCCAGCACCCGGAGAAGGAACTTTGGAAACACCATATATTTT CASTRRRNFGNTIYF
TRBJ2-3 NA 15 TRBV6-6 few TGTGCCAGCACCGGTGTAGGGGGGGGCTCAGATACGCAGTATTTT CASTGVGGGSDTQYF
TRBJ2-7 TRBD1 16 TRBV7-9 few TGTGCCAGCAGCTCAGACTACAGGGGATTTTCCTACGAGCAGTACTTC CASSSDYRGFSYEQYF
TRBJ1-5 TRBD1 15 TRBV10-3 NA TGTGCCATCAGGGAGGGACAGGGGCACAATCAGCCCCAGCATTTT CAIREGQGHNQPQHF
TRBJ1-2 NA 14 TRBV7-2 few TGTGCCAGCAGCTTAGGAGGACAGATCTATGGCTACACCTTC CASSLGGQIYGYTF
TRBJ2-2 TRBD2 14 TRBV6-1 NA TGTGCCAGCAGACTAGCGGGGATTACCGGGGAGCTGTTTTTT CASRLAGITGELFF
TRBJ2-2 NA 15 TRBV4-1 NA TGCGCCAGCAGCCAAGGGGAGACAATGCCCGGGGAGCTGTTTTTT CASSQGETMPGELFF
TRBJ2-7 NA 14 TRBV7-2 many TGTGCCAGCAGCTTGAGGCTAGCAGTCTACGAGCAGTACTTC CASSLRLAVYEQYF
TRBJ1-4 NA 15 TRBV7-2 many TGTGCCAGCAGTCCCACGGGGGGGCCTAATGAAAAACTGTTTTTT CASSPTGGPNEKLFF
TRBJ2-1 NA 16 TRBV7-2 NA TGTGCCAGCAGCTTAGTATCCAGTATGCCCAATGATGAGCAGTTCTTC CASSLVSSMPNDEQFF
TRBJ1-6 NA 14 TRBV20-1 NA TGCAGTGTCGGCCGGGGGACACCTAATTCACCCCTCCACTTT CSVGRGTPNSPLHF
TRBJ1-1 NA 13 TRBV27 NA TGTGCCAGCAAAGGACGGCCGAACACTGAAGCTTTCTTT CASKGRPNTEAFF
TRBJ1-2 NA 14 TRBV7-2 NA TGTGCCAGCAGCGTTGACGGATTTAACTATGGCTACACCTTC CASSVDGFNYGYTF
TRBJ2-5 NA 14 TRBV12-3/TRBV12-4 NA TGTGCCAGCAGCTCCACCCTGGGGTTGGAGACCCAGTACTTC CASSSTLGLETQYF
TRBJ1-2 TRBD1 14 TRBV20-1 NA TGCAGTGCCAAGCCTCGGACAGGGGGTTTTAGCTACACCTTC CSAKPRTGGFSYTF
TRBJ1-1 NA 14 TRBV12-3/TRBV12-4 few TGTGCCAGCAGGCCCCGGGGGGCGAACACTGAAGCTTTCTTT CASRPRGANTEAFF
TRBJ2-3 NA 14 TRBV7-2 NA TGTGCCAGCAGCTCGTACTACGGCACAGATACGCAGTATTTT CASSSYYGTDTQYF
TRBJ2-2 NA 17 TRBV19 NA TGTGCCAGTAGTCGGGCCACCACCCAGAGGAACACCGGGGAGCTGTTTTTT CASSRATTQRNTGELFF
TRBJ1-1 NA 13 TRBV2 NA TGTGCCAGCCAACAGGAACTGAACACTGAAGCTTTCTTT CASQQELNTEAFF
TRBJ2-7 NA 13 TRBV2 NA TGTGCCAGCAGCCGGGGACTTCCCTACGAGCAGTACTTC CASSRGLPYEQYF
TRBJ2-3 TRBD2 20 TRBV4-2 few TGTGCCAGCAGCCAAGGGGGACTAGCGGGAGGGGTACGTCTGACAGATACGCAGTATTTT CASSQGGLAGGVRLTDTQYF
TRBJ2-1 TRBD1 16 TRBV7-9 few TGTGCCAGCAGCTTAGTAGGGGGCGCCCTGGGGAATGAGCAGTTCTTC CASSLVGGALGNEQFF
TRBJ2-7 TRBD2 14 TRBV9 NA TGTGCCAGCAGCCGACTAGCGGGAGGGCGAGAGCAGTACTTC CASSRLAGGREQYF
TRBJ2-1 TRBD2 18 TRBV7-2 few TGTGCCAGCAGCCTGAGGACTAGCGGGAGGGACCCCTACAATGAGCAGTTCTTC CASSLRTSGRDPYNEQFF
TRBJ1-5 NA 16 TRBV19 NA TGTGCCAGTAGTATGGAGGTGGGGGCTGGCAATCAGCCCCAGCATTTT CASSMEVGAGNQPQHF
TRBJ1-5 NA 15 TRBV4-1 NA TGCGCCAGCAGCCAAGATATGAGTCAAAATCAGCCCCAGCATTTT CASSQDMSQNQPQHF
TRBJ2-7 NA 14 TRBV6-6 few TGTGCCAGCAGTAACCATGCCGGTGGCTACGAGCAGTACTTC CASSNHAGGYEQYF
TRBJ1-2 TRBD1 12 TRBV10-3 NA TGTGCCATCAGCACAGGGGTCTATGGCTACACCTTC CAISTGVYGYTF
TRBJ1-6 NA 16 TRBV6-6 NA TGTGCCAGCAGTTACAAGGGGGTGGGGGGGGGTTCACCCCTCCACTTT CASSYKGVGGGSPLHF
TRBJ1-3 NA 15 TRBV13 NA TGTGCCAGCAGCTTAGAACTTGTTTCTGGAAACACCATATATTTT CASSLELVSGNTIYF
TRBJ1-2 TRBD1 14 TRBV20-1 few TGCAGTGCTTACCGACAGGGGGGCGGCTATGGCTACACCTTC CSAYRQGGGYGYTF
TRBJ1-2 TRBD1 15 TRBV20-1 once TGCAGTGCTAGAGCCTTCGACAGGGAGAACTATGGCTACACCTTC CSARAFDRENYGYTF
TRBJ2-1 TRBD2 16 TRBV11-2 few TGTGCCAGCAGCTTATCCCGACTAGCGGGGGGAAATGAGCAGTTCTTC CASSLSRLAGGNEQFF
TRBJ2-7 NA 12 TRBV15 NA TGTGCCACCAGCAAAGGTGCCTACGAGCAGTACTTC CATSKGAYEQYF
TRBJ2-2 NA 16 TRBV7-3 few TGTGCCAGCAGCTCCCAAGCGGGTCTCAACACCGGGGAGCTGTTTTTT CASSSQAGLNTGELFF
TRBJ2-1 TRBD2 16 TRBV7-2 NA TGTGCCAGCAGCTCCATAGCGGGGGCGCGGCGGGGAGAGCAGTTCTTC CASSSIAGARRGEQFF
TRBJ2-1 NA 14 TRBV7-9 NA TGTGCCAGCGGTCTTGCGGGCTCCTACAATGAGCAGTTCTTC CASGLAGSYNEQFF
TRBJ1-6 NA 22 TRBV7-7 NA TGTGCCAGCAGCTTAGAACCCCTAACCCCTCCCCCAGGGAACCGTGCTAATTCACCCCTCCACTTT CASSLEPLTPPPGNRANSPLHF
TRBJ2-7 TRBD2 16 TRBV5-1 NA TGCGCCAGCAGAAAAACCCCCGGGACTAGCGGGTACGAGCAGTACTTC CASRKTPGTSGYEQYF
TRBJ2-7 TRBD2 15 TRBV7-2 NA TGTGCCAGCAGCTTAGAAAGAGCGAGCGGGGGGGCCCAGTACTTC CASSLERASGGAQYF
TRBJ1-6 TRBD1 16 TRBV12-3/TRBV12-4 few TGTGCCAGCAGTTCAAAAGGACAGGGGGCAGATTCACCCCTCCACTTT CASSSKGQGADSPLHF
TRBJ2-2 NA 14 TRBV20-1 NA TGCAGTGCTGAGACTAGAAAGAACACCGGGGAGCTGTTTTTT CSAETRKNTGELFF